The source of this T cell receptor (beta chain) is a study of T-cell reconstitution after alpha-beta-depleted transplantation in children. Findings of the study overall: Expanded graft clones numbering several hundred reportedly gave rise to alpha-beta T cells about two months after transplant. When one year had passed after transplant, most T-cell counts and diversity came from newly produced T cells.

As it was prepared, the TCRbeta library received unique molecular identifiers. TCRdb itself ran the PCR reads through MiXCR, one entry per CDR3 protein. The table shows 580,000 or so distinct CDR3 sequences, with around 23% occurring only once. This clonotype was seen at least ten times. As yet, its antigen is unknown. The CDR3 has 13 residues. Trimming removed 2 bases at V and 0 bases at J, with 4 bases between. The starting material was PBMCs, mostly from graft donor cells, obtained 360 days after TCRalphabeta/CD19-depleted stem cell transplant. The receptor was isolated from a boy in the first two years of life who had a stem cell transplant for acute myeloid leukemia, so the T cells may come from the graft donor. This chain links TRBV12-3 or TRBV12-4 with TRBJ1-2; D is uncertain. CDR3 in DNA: TGTGCCAGCAGTTTAAACGCTAACTATGGCTACACCTTC. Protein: CASSLNANYGYTF.